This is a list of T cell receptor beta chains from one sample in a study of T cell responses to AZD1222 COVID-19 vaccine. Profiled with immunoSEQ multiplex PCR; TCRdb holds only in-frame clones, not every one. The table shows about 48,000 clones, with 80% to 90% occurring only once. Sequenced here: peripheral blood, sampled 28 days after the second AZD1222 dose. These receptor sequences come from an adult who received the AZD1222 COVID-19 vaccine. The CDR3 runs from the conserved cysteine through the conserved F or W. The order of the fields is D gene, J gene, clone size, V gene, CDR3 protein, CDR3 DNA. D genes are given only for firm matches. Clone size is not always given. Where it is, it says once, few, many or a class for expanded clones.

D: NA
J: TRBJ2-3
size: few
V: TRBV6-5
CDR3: CASSPGAHTDTQYF
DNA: TGTGCCAGCAGTCCCGGGGCACACACAGATACGCAGTATTTT

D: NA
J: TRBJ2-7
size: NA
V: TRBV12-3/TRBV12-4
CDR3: CATQEGVHEQYF
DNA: TGTGCCACCCAGGAAGGGGTCCACGAGCAGTACTTC

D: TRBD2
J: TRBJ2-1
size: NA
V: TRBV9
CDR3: CASSALGLAGNNEQFF
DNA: TGTGCCAGCAGCGCCCTTGGGCTAGCGGGAAACAATGAGCAGTTCTTC

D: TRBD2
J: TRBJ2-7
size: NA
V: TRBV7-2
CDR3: CASSSSGRSEQYF
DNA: TGTGCCAGCTCCTCTAGCGGGAGGTCGGAGCAGTACTTC

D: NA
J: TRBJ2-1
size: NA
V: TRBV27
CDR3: CASGMRVDEQFF
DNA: TGTGCCAGCGGTATGAGGGTGGATGAGCAGTTCTTC

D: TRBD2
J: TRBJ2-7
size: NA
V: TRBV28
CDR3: CASSSSYRGRLAGGPYEQYF
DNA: TGTGCCAGCAGCTCATCTTACAGGGGAAGACTAGCGGGAGGGCCCTACGAGCAGTACTTC

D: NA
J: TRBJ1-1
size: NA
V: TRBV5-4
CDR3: CASSLRLVNTEAFF
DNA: TGTGCCAGCAGCTTGAGACTGGTGAACACTGAAGCTTTCTTT

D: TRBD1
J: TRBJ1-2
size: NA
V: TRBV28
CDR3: CASRIDRGFTYGYTF
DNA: TGTGCCAGCAGAATAGACAGGGGGTTTACCTATGGCTACACCTTC

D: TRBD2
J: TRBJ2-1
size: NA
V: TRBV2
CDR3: CASSERSSGNGEQFF
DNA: TGTGCCAGCAGTGAAAGGTCTAGCGGGAATGGTGAGCAGTTCTTC

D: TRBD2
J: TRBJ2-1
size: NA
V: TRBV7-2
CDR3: CASSLSRTSGRPQFF
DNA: TGTGCCAGCAGCTTGTCTAGGACTAGCGGGAGGCCGCAGTTCTTC

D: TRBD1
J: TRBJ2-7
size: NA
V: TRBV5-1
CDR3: CARADPTGTGINYEQYF
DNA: TGCGCCAGGGCCGACCCGACCGGGACAGGGATTAACTACGAGCAGTACTTC

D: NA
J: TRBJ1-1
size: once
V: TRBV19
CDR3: CASRERDGDTEAFF
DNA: TGTGCCAGTAGGGAAAGGGATGGGGACACTGAAGCTTTCTTT

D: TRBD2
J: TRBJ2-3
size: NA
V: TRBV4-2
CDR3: CASSQGGTSGISTDTQYF
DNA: TGTGCCAGCAGCCAGGGTGGGACTAGCGGGATTAGCACAGATACGCAGTATTTT

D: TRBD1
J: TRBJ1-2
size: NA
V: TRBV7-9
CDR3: CASTPPEDRDGYTF
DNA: TGTGCCAGCACCCCCCCGGAGGACAGGGATGGCTACACCTTC

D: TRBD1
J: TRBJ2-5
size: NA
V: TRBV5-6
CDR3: CASSVGQGRETQYF
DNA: TGTGCCAGCAGCGTCGGACAGGGGAGAGAGACCCAGTACTTC

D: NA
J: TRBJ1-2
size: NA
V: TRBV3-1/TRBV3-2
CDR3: CASSQGRTGNYGYTF
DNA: TGTGCCAGCAGCCAAGGAAGGACCGGTAACTATGGCTACACCTTC

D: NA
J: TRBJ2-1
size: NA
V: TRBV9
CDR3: CASSVGSSVGVDNEQFF
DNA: TGTGCCAGCAGCGTAGGTTCTAGCGTAGGAGTGGACAATGAGCAGTTCTTC

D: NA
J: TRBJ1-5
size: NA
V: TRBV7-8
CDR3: CASSPSPQGNQPQHF
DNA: TGTGCCAGCAGCCCTAGTCCGCAGGGCAATCAGCCCCAGCATTTT

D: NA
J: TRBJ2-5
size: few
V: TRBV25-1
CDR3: CASRASGHETQYF
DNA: TGTGCCAGCAGAGCGTCGGGGCACGAGACCCAGTACTTC

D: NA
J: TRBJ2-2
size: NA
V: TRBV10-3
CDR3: CAIMGATGGALVGRKGTGELFF
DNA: TGTGCCATCATGGGGGCGACAGGCGGGGCATTAGTAGGTCGGAAAGGCACCGGGGAGCTGTTTTTT

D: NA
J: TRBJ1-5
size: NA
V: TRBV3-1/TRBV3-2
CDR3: CASSQTVNQPQHF
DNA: TGTGCCAGCAGCCAAACGGTGAATCAGCCCCAGCATTTT

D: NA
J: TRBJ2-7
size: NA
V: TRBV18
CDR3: CASARQDISYEQYF
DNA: TGTGCCAGCGCACGACAGGATATCTCCTACGAGCAGTACTTC

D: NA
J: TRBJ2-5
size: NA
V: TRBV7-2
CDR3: CASTPGPHETQYF
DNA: TGTGCCAGCACCCCGGGCCCGCATGAGACCCAGTACTTC

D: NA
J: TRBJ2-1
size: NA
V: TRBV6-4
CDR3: CASSDSSGSYNEQFF
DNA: TGTGCCAGCAGTGATAGTAGCGGCTCCTACAATGAGCAGTTCTTC

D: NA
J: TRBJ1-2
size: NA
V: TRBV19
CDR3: CASRGGLGYGYTF
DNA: TGTGCCAGTAGGGGGGGCCTGGGATATGGCTACACCTTC

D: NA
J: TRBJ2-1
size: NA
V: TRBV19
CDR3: CASSISQGGEQFF
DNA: TGTGCCAGTAGTATTAGCCAGGGTGGTGAGCAGTTCTTC

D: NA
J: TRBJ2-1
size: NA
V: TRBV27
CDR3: CASTTHIADQQFF
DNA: TGTGCCAGCACCACCCATATAGCGGACCAGCAGTTCTTC

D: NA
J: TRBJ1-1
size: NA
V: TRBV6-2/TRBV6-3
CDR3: CASSYELRGLNTEAFF
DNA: TGTGCCAGCAGTTACGAGTTGAGGGGTTTGAACACTGAAGCTTTCTTT

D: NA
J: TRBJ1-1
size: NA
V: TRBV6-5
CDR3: CATQPSRGISTEAFF
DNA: TGTGCCACCCAACCATCCAGAGGTATATCGACTGAAGCTTTCTTT

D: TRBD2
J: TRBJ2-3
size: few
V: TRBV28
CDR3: CASSLSRYPISGLGSDTQYF
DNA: TGTGCCAGCAGTTTATCCCGATATCCGATTAGCGGGTTGGGATCAGATACGCAGTATTTT

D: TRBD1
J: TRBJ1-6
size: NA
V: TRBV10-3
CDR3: CAISPRTGLDSPLHF
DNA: TGTGCCATCAGTCCCCGGACAGGGTTGGATTCACCCCTCCACTTT

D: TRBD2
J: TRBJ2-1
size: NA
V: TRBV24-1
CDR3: CATSDLPTSKGEQFF
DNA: TGTGCCACCAGTGATTTGCCGACTAGCAAGGGGGAGCAGTTCTTC

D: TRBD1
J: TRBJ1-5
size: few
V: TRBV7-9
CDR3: CASSSGTGSSSAPQHF
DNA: TGTGCCAGCAGCTCAGGGACAGGTTCCTCCTCGGCCCCCCAGCATTTT

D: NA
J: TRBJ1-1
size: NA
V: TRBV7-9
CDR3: CASSPRGQPEAFF
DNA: TGTGCCAGCAGTCCTAGAGGGCAGCCCGAAGCTTTCTTT

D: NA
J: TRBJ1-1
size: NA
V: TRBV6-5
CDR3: CASSYSGTVNTEAFF
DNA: TGTGCCAGCAGTTACTCAGGGACGGTCAACACTGAAGCTTTCTTT

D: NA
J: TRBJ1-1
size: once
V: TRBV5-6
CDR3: CASSFSRQYSEAFF
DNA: TGTGCCAGCAGCTTTAGTCGGCAGTACTCTGAAGCTTTCTTT

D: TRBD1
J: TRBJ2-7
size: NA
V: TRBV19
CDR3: CASSGTGGYEQYF
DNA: TGTGCCAGTAGTGGGACAGGGGGTTACGAGCAGTACTTC

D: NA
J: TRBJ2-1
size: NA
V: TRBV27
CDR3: CASSPVGAEDNEQFF
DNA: TGTGCCAGCAGCCCTGTTGGGGCGGAGGACAATGAGCAGTTCTTC

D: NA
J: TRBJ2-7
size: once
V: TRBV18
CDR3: CASSSPSRTYEQYF
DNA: TGTGCCAGCTCAAGCCCTTCAAGAACCTACGAGCAGTACTTC

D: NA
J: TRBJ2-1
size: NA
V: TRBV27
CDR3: CASSSSRLVNEQFF
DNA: TGTGCCAGCAGTTCCTCCCGACTAGTAAATGAGCAGTTCTTC

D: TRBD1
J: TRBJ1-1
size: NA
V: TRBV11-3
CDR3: CASSPLTTGWDTEAFF
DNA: TGTGCCAGCAGCCCCCTGACGACAGGGTGGGACACTGAAGCTTTCTTT

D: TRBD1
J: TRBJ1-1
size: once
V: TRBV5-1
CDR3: CASSYETGHRTEAFF
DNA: TGCGCCAGCAGCTATGAGACAGGGCACAGGACTGAAGCTTTCTTT

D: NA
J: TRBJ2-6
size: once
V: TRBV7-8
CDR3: CASSLRPVYSGANVLTF
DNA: TGTGCCAGCAGCTTAAGGCCAGTTTACTCTGGGGCCAACGTCCTGACTTTC

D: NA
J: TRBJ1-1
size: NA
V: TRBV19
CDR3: CASSLFQGPRNTEAFF
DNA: TGTGCCAGTAGCCTCTTTCAGGGGCCGAGGAACACTGAAGCTTTCTTT

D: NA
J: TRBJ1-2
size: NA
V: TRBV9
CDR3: CASSVGLGYYGYTF
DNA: TGTGCCAGCAGCGTAGGGCTGGGCTACTATGGCTACACCTTC

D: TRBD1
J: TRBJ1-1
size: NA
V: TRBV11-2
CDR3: CASSFGQGAVTEAFF
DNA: TGTGCCAGCAGCTTTGGGCAGGGGGCAGTCACTGAAGCTTTCTTT

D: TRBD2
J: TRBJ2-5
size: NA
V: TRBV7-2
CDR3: CASSSRLGGETQYF
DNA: TGTGCCAGCAGCTCTAGATTGGGGGGGGAGACCCAGTACTTC

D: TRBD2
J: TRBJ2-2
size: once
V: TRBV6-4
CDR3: CASTLLAGGELFF
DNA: TGTGCCAGCACGTTACTAGCGGGGGGAGAGCTGTTTTTT

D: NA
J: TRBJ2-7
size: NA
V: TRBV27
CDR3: CASSRDRYEQYF
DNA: TGTGCCAGCAGTCGGGACCGCTACGAGCAGTACTTC

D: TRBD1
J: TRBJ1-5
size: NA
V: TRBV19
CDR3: CASASQGEGNQPQHF
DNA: TGTGCCAGTGCCTCCCAGGGGGAAGGCAATCAGCCCCAGCATTTT

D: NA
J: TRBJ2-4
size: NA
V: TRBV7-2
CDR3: CASSESRIQYF
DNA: TGTGCCAGCAGCGAGTCTCGCATTCAGTACTTC

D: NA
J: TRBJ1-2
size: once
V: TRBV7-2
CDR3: CASSLDPGFYYGYTF
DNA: TGTGCCAGCAGCTTAGATCCAGGGTTCTACTATGGCTACACCTTC